This entry lists 8 T cell receptor beta chains sequenced from one sample in a study. TCRdb called the RT-PCR reads again in MiXCR, with one record for every CDR3 protein. This table holds more than 600,000 distinct CDR3 sequences, 14% found once. The sample comprised memory CD4+ T cells from blood. The source of these receptors is a female donor in good health, serving as a healthy control.

This clonotype was counted ten times or more. The V gene is TRBV15, the J gene TRBJ2-4; D gene unclear. Germline assignment: CDR1 LNHNV and CDR2 YYDKDF (reference sequence). This CDR3 is 13 amino acids long. V dropped 3 bases and J dropped 7 bases, with 10 bases sitting between them. DNA of the CDR3: TGTGCCACCAGCAGTGGAAAAGCGAACATTCAGTACTTC. Translated, it gives CATSSGKANIQYF.

The chain employs TRBV20-1 and TRBJ2-1; tentative D call: TRBD2 (6 bases). The CDR3 loop spans 15 amino acids. In germline, CDR1 is DFQATT, CDR2 SNEGSKA (reference sequence). V lost 6 bases and J 2 bases, leaving 17 bases between the germline ends. The CDR3 region has the DNA TGCAGTGCCATTAGGCGGAGGGCCACCTACAATGAGCAGTTCTTC. It specifies CSAIRRRATYNEQFF.

The V and J genes are TRBV10-3 and TRBJ2-1, with TRBD2 matching over 13 bases. Germline loops: CDR1 ENHRY, CDR2 SYGVKD. The CDR3 totals 16 residues. V lost 0 bases, J lost 8 bases, and 4 bases stayed unmatched. The CDR3 is CAISESRTSGSYEQFF. Written as DNA, the CDR3 is TGTGCCATCAGTGAGTCGAGGACTAGCGGGAGCTATGAGCAGTTCTTC.

As DNA, the CDR3 is TGTGCCAGCAGCTTCGGCACCTCAGATACGCAGTATTTT. Amino acid sequence: CASSFGTSDTQYF. The chain employs TRBV7-9 and TRBJ2-3; D gene uncertain. V was cut by 3 bases and J by 4 bases, with 8 bases left in between. The germline CDR1 and CDR2 sequences are SEHNR and FQNEAQ (reference sequence). This CDR3 is built from 13 residues.

This clonotype was observed a handful of times. The V and J genes are TRBV7-2 and TRBJ2-7; D ambiguous. The CDR3 is 13 residues long. Trimming left V 6 bases short and J 7 bases short, with 16 bases between. Looked up from germline, CDR1 is SGHTA and CDR2 is FQGNSA. The CDR3 region is CASRLPGVGEQYF. The CDR3 coding sequence is TGTGCCAGCAGGCTCCCTGGGGTGGGGGAGCAGTACTTC.

The rearrangement uses TRBV2 and TRBJ2-7, with D unresolved. V lost 7 bases and J lost 0, with 10 bases in between. The CDR3 totals 13 residues. Germline-derived CDR1 and CDR2 are SNHLY and FYNNEI. CDR3 loop: CASTRTFSYEQYF. As DNA, the CDR3 is TGTGCCAGCACTCGGACCTTCTCCTACGAGCAGTACTTC.

This chain's CDR3 is CAISEGSDTGELFF. CDR3 coding DNA: TGTGCCATCAGTGAAGGGTCTGACACCGGGGAGCTGTTTTTT. The chain couples TRBV10-3 to TRBJ2-2, with D unresolved. Germline CDR1 is ENHRY and CDR2 is SYGVKD. The CDR3 extends over 14 amino acids. V gave up 3 bases and J gave up 3 bases, with 8 bases separating them.

CDR3 loop: CASSATGTEAFF. CDR3 DNA sequence: TGTGCCAGCTCAGCGACAGGGACTGAAGCTTTCTTT. The genes are TRBV18 and TRBJ1-1; TRBD1 matches 7 bases. CDR3 length: 12 amino acids. Germline V lookup: CDR1 KGHSH, CDR2 LQKENI. With V trimmed by 5 bases and J by 5 bases, 2 bases remained unmatched.